The next 4 T cell receptor beta chains were all read from a single sample in a study of T cell responses to AZD1222 COVID-19 vaccine. TCRdb's copy holds only in-frame clones and misses some; the assay was immunoSEQ multiplex PCR. The sample consists of 150,000 to 200,000 clones, roughly nine tenths of them appearing once. The source was peripheral blood, collected on day 0 of AZD1222 vaccination. The receptors shown here come from an adult in good health.

This sequence joins TRBV7-9 and TRBJ2-6, with 8 bases matching TRBD1. The CDR3 is 17 amino acids. The J segment lost 4 bases and the V segment lost 5 bases, leaving 10 bases of the junction unmatched. The germline V gene encodes CDR1 SEHNR and CDR2 FQNEAQ (reference sequence). The CDR3 sequence is CASSRIQGADGANVLTF. In DNA form, the CDR3 reads TGTGCCAGCAGCCGGATCCAGGGGGCTGACGGGGCCAACGTCCTGACTTTC.

A note on this clone: A read error may produce the germline difference seen at one junction end. The chain joins TRBV2 to TRBJ1-1; TRBD1 is a possible D gene (6 bases). The germline V gene has CDR1 SNHLY and CDR2 FYNNEI. This CDR3 comprises 14 residues. CDR3 coding DNA: TGTGCCAGCAGAGAAGGGGGATGGAACACTGAAGCTTTCTTT. Encoded protein: CASREGGWNTEAFF.

The chain is built from TRBV5-1 and TRBJ2-6; no definite D call. This CDR3 comprises 15 residues. CDR1 is SGHRS, CDR2 YFSETQ, per germline. Trimming stripped 1 base from V and 1 base from J, with 6 bases between. This CDR3 reads CASSLTASGANVLTF. DNA for the CDR3: TGCGCCAGCAGCTTGACTGCATCTGGGGCCAACGTCCTGACTTTC.

The chain uses TRBV7-2 and TRBJ2-4, with D possibly being TRBD1 (6 bases). Trimming pared 5 bases from V and 7 bases from J, leaving 15 bases between. The germline V gene encodes CDR1 SGHTA and CDR2 FQGNSA. There are 14 residues in the CDR3. CDR3 DNA: TGTGCCAGCAGCCTCAGCAGGGGCAAGAACATTCAGTACTTC. Translated, it gives CASSLSRGKNIQYF.